Listed here are 9 T cell receptor beta chains from one sample, sequenced in a study of sequential checkpoint blockade in melanoma. Profiling relied on immunoSEQ multiplex PCR, and the TCRdb table lists in-frame clones only, not all of them. The sample contains around 2,000 clones, approximately 17% of which appear only once. Described treatment: randomized to nivolumab then ipilimumab (arm A) or the reverse (arm B). Sequenced material: tumor tissue (inferred from file names), taken from a patient given nivolumab and ipilimumab in sequence. Receptors originate from a human donor with melanoma.

This clone appeared many times. This chain joins TRBV11-3 and TRBJ2-7, with D possibly being TRBD2 (5 bases). The V gene lost 5 bases and the J gene lost 2 bases, with 19 bases spanning the gap. The CDR3 spans 16 residues. Per germline, CDR1 SGHNT and CDR2 YENEEA. DNA of the CDR3: TGTGCCAGCAGCACTGCGGGTCCATTGCTAGCCTACGAGCAGTACTTC. Its protein product is CASSTAGPLLAYEQYF.

In this sample, this clone turned up a few times. The chain links TRBV6-8 to TRBJ2-2; weak D call: TRBD1 (6 bases). V lost 6 bases to trimming and J lost 7 bases, with 12 bases between them. CDR1 is MNHGY and CDR2 is SAAAGT in the germline V gene. The CDR3 covers 13 residues. Written as DNA, the CDR3 is TGTGCCAGCAGCGAAACAGGGAACGGGGAGCTGTTTTTT. Its translation: CASSETGNGELFF.

This clone is medium-sized in the sample. The chain combines TRBV6-1 with TRBJ1-4; 8 bases match TRBD1. CDR3 length: 16 residues. Looked up from germline, CDR1 is MNHNS and CDR2 is SASEGT. Trimming cost V 0 bases and J 7 bases; bases outside gene matches: 7. CDR3 nucleotide sequence: TGTGCCAGCAGTGAAGCCCAACAGGGGGTGGGTGAAAAACTGTTTTTT. Translated, it gives CASSEAQQGVGEKLFF.

This clone is categorized as medium-sized (0.01 to 0.1%). The V gene is TRBV6-8, the J gene TRBJ1-3, with TRBD1 matching 8 bases. Per the germline V gene, CDR1 is MNHGY and CDR2 is SAAAGT. V was clipped by 4 bases and J by 1 base; unmatched bases: 3. The CDR3 extends over 15 amino acids. The CDR3 loop is CASSSGGLSGNTIYF. The CDR3 coding sequence is TGTGCCAGCAGTTCAGGGGGCTTATCTGGAAACACCATATATTTT.

The table lists this clone with many counts. This chain joins TRBV11-3 and TRBJ2-1, with D unclear. CDR3 size: 15 residues. Deletions cut 5 bases from V and 6 bases from J, with 17 bases between. The V gene's germline CDR1 is SGHNT and CDR2 YENEEA. The CDR3 is CASSPGVQPRNEQFF. The DNA for the CDR3 is TGTGCCAGCAGCCCCGGAGTCCAACCCCGCAATGAGCAGTTCTTC.

CDR3 in amino acids: CATSRGPAGVPQETQYF. The CDR3 coding sequence is TGTGCCACCAGCAGAGGGCCGGCGGGGGTTCCTCAAGAGACCCAGTACTTC. The chain carries TRBV15 and TRBJ2-5; 7 nucleotides agree with TRBD2. The V gene end was trimmed by 1 base and the J gene end by 2 bases; junction bases not matched to a gene: 10. The CDR3 has 17 amino acids. In germline, CDR1 is LNHNV, CDR2 YYDKDF (reference sequence).

The chain couples TRBV19 to TRBJ1-5, with D tentatively TRBD1 (6 bases). The V end lost 7 bases, the J end lost 7 bases, and 11 bases lay between the germline ends. This CDR3 has 12 residues. Germline CDR1 reads LNHDA; CDR2 reads SQIVND (reference sequence). The CDR3 nucleotides read TGTGCCAGTAAACAGGGAGACCAGCCCCAGCATTTT. Translated, it gives CASKQGDQPQHF.

In this sample, this clone turned up a few times. The V and J genes are TRBV28 and TRBJ1-1; D gene ambiguous. The CDR3 has 14 residues. Trimming shortened V by 6 bases and J by 4 bases, and 15 bases separated the two germline ends. The germline gives CDR1 MDHEN, CDR2 SYDVKM. The CDR3 is CASSPPSTTTEAFF. The CDR3 DNA is TGTGCCAGCAGCCCACCAAGCACGACCACTGAAGCTTTCTTT.

This clone was seen a handful of times. The J gene is TRBJ1-1, the V gene TRBV23-1, with a tentative D call TRBD1 (6 bases). TRBV23-1 is an open reading frame, and its role is uncertain. The CDR3 runs to 16 residues. Trimming removed 6 bases at V and 4 bases at J, with 21 bases between. The CDR3 coding sequence is TGCGCCAGCAGGCCAAGCCCTACAGGGCGGGCCACTGAAGCTTTCTTT. Translation: CASRPSPTGRATEAFF.